The subject of this entry is one T cell receptor beta chain. This sequence may be a read error, since a much larger clone differs from it by one base. This sample was taken from a study of T cells in Graves' hyperthyroidism and ophthalmopathy. This CDR3 spans 13 amino acids. Germline V gene sequence: CDR1 ENHRY, CDR2 SYGVKD. The V gene lost 5 bases and the J gene lost 2 bases, with 10 bases spanning the gap. RNA transcripts yielded amplified TCR beta CDR3 regions. Initially, a first-round RT-PCR of the TCR CDR3 employed the HTBI primer set. MiXCR, run by TCRdb on the multiplex PCR reads, gives a single entry per CDR3 protein. This sample has hundreds of thousands of distinct CDR3 sequences; around 40% occur once, and the top ten carry 30% to 40%.

The V and J genes are TRBV10-3 and TRBJ2-7; D not resolved. Material: blood. The clonotype originates from a woman between 40 and 55 years old with Graves' hyperthyroidism. CDR3 coding DNA: TGTGCCATCAGTTATACAGCAACCTACGAGCAGTACTTC. Its translation is CAISYTATYEQYF.